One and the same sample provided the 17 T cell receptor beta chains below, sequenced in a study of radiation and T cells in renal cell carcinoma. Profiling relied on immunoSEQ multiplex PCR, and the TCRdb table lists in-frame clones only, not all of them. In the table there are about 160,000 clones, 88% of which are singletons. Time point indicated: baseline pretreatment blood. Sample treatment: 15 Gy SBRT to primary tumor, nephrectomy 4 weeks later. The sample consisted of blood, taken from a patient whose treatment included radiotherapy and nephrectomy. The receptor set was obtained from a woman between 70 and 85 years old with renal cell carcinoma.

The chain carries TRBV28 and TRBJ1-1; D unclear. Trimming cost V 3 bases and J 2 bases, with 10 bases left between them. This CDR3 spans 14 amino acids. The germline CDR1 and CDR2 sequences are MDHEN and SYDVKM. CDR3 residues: CASSFTARNTEAFF. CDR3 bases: TGTGCCAGCAGTTTTACAGCGCGTAACACTGAAGCTTTCTTT.

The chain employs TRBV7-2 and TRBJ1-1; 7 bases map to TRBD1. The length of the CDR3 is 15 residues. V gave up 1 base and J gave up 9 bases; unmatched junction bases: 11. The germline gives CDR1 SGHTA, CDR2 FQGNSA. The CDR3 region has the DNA TGTGCCAGCAGCTTAGGAGGGGGCCAGGGTATTAAAGCTTTCTTT. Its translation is CASSLGGGQGIKAFF.

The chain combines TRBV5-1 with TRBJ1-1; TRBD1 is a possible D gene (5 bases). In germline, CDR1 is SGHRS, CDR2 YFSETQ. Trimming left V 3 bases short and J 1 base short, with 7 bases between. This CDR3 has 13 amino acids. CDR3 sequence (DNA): TGCGCCAGCAGCTATCAGGGGAACACTGAAGCTTTCTTT. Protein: CASSYQGNTEAFF.

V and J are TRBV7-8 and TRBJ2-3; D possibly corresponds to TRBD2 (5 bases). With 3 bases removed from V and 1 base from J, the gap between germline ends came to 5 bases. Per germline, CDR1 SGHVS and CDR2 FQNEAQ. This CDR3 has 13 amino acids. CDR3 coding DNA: TGTGCCAGCAGCTTCGGGGGCACAGATACGCAGTATTTT. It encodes CASSFGGTDTQYF.

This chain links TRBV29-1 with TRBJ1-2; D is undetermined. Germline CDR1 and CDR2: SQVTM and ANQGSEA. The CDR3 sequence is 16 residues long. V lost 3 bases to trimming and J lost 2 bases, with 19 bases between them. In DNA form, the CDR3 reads TGCAGCGTTGATCGGCTAGGGTTGATCGGCAACTATGGCTACACCTTC. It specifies CSVDRLGLIGNYGYTF.

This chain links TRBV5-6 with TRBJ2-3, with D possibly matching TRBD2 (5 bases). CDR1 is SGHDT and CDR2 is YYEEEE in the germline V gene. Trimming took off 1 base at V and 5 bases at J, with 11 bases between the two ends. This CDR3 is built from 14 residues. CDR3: CASSLTGVVDTQYF. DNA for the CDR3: TGTGCCAGCAGCTTGACCGGGGTTGTAGATACGCAGTATTTT.

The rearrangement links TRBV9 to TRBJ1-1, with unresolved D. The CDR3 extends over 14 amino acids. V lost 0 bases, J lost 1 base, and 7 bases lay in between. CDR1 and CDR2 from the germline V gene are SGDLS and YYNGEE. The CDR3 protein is CASSVGRQNTEAFF. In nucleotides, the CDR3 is TGTGCCAGCAGCGTAGGGAGACAGAACACTGAAGCTTTCTTT. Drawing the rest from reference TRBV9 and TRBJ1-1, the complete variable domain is DSGVTQTPKHLITATGQRVTLRCSPRSGDLSVYWYQQSLDQGLQFLIQYYNGEERAKGNILERFSAQQFPDLHSELNLSSLELGDSALYFCASSVGRQNTEAFFGQGTRLTVV.

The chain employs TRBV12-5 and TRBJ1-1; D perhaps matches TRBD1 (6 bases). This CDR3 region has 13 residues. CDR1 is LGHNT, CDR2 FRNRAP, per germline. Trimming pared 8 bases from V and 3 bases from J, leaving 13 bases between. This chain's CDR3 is CASTQGHYTEAFF. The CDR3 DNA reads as TGTGCTAGTACACAGGGCCATTACACTGAAGCTTTCTTT.

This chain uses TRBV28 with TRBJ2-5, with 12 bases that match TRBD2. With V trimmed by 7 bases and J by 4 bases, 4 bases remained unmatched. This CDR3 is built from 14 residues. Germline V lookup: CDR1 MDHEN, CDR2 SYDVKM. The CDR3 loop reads CASILAGGAETQYF. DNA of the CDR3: TGTGCCAGCATCCTAGCGGGGGGGGCAGAGACCCAGTACTTC.

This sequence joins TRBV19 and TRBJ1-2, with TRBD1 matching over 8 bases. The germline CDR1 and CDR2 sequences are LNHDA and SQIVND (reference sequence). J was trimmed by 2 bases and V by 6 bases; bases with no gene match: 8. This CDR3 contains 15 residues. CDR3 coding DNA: TGTGCCAGTAGCCGGGACAGGTTGGGGAACTATGGCTACACCTTC. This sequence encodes CASSRDRLGNYGYTF.

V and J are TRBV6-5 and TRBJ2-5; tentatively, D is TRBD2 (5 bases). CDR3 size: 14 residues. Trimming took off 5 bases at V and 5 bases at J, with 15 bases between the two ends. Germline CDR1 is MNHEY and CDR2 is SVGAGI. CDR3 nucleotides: TGTGCCAGCAGTCCCGGGTCCAAGCGGGAGACCCAGTACTTC. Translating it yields CASSPGSKRETQYF.

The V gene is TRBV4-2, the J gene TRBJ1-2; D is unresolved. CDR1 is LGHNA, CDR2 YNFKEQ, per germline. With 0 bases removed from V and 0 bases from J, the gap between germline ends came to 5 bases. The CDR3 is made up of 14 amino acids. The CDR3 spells CASSQETANYGYTF. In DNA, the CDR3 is TGTGCCAGCAGCCAAGAAACAGCTAACTATGGCTACACCTTC.

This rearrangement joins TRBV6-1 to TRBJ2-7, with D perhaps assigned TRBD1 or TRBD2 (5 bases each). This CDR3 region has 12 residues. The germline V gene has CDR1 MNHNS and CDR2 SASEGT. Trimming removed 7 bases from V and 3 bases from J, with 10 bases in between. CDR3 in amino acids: CASMGEIYEQYF. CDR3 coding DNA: TGTGCCAGCATGGGGGAGATCTACGAGCAGTACTTC.

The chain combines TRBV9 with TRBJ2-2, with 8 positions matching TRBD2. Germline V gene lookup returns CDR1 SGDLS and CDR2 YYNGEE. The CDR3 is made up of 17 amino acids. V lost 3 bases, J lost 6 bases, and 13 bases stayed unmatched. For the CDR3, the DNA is TGTGCCAGCAGCGCAGACCCCTCAGCGGGGGCCCCCGGGGAGCTGTTTTTT. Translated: CASSADPSAGAPGELFF.

As DNA, the CDR3 is TGCGCCAGCAGTAGTCAGCCCCAGCATTTT. Amino acids: CASSSQPQHF. This sequence joins TRBV5-1 and TRBJ1-5, with no clear D. The V end lost 5 bases, the J end lost 6 bases, and 3 bases lay between the germline ends. The CDR3 spans 10 residues. Germline V gives CDR1 SGHRS, CDR2 YFSETQ.

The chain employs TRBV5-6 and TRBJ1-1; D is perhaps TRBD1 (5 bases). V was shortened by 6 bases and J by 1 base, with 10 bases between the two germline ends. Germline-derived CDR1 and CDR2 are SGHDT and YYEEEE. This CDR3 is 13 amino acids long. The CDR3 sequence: CASTQGRNTEAFF. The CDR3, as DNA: TGTGCCAGCACCCAGGGTAGGAACACTGAAGCTTTCTTT.

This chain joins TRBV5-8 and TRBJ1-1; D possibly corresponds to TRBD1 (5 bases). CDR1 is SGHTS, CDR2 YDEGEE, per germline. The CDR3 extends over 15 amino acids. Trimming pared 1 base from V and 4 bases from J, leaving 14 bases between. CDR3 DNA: TGTGCCAGCAGCTTGTATTCAGGGAGGTCCACTGAAGCTTTCTTT. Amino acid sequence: CASSLYSGRSTEAFF.